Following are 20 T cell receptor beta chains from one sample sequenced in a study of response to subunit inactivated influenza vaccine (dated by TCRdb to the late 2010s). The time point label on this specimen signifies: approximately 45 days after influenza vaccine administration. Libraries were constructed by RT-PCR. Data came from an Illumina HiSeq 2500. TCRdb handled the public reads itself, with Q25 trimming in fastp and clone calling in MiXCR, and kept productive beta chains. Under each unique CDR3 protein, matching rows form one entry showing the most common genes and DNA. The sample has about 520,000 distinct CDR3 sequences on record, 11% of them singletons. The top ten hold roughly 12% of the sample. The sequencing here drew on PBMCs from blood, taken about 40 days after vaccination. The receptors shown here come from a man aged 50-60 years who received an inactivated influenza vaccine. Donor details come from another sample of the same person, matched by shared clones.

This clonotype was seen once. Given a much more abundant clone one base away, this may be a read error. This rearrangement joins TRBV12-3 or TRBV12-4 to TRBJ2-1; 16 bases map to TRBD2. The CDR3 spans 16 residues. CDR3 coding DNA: TGTGCCAGCAGTTTAGATGGGACTAGCGGGGGGGCCGAGCTGTTCTTC. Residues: CASSLDGTSGGAELFF.

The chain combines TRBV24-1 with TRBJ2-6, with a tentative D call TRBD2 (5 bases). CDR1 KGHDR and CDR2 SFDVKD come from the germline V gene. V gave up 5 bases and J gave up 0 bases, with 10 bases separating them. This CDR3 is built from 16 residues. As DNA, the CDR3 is TGTGCCACCAGTGCCGGGGTTCACTCTGGGGCCAACGTCCTGACTTTC. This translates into CATSAGVHSGANVLTF.

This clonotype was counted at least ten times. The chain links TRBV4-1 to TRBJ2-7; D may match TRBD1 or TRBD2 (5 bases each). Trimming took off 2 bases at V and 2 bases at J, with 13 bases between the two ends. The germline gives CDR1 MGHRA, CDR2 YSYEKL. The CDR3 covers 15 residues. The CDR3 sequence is CASSQTGTRAYEQYF. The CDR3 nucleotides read TGCGCCAGCAGCCAAACCGGGACCAGGGCCTACGAGCAGTACTTC.

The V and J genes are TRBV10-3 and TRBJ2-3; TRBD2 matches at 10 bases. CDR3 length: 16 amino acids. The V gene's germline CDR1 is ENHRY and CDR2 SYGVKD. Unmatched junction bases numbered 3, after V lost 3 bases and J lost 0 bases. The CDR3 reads CAISDLAGVSTDTQYF. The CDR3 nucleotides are TGTGCCATCAGTGACCTAGCGGGGGTTAGCACAGATACGCAGTATTTT.

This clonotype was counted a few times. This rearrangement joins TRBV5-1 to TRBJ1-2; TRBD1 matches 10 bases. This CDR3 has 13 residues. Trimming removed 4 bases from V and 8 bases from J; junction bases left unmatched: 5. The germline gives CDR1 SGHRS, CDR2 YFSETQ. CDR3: CASSPGTGAGYTF. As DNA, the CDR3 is TGCGCCAGCAGCCCCGGGACAGGGGCCGGCTACACCTTC. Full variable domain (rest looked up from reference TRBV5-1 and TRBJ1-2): KAGVTQTPRYLIKTRGQQVTLSCSPISGHRSVSWYQQTPGQGLQFLFEYFSETQRNKGNFPGRFSGRQFSNSRSEMNVSTLELGDSALYLCASSPGTGAGYTFGSGTRLTVV.

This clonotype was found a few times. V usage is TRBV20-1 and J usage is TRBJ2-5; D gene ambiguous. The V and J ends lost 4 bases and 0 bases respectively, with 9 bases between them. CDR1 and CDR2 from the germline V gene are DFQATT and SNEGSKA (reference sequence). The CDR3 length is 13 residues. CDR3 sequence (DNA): TGCAGTGCTACCGACTCGGACCAAGAGACCCAGTACTTC. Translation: CSATDSDQETQYF.

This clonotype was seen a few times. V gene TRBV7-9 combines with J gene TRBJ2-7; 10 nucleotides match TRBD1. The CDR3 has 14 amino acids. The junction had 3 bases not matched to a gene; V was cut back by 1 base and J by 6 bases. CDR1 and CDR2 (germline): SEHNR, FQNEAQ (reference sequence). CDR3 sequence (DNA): TGTGCCAGCAGCTTAGGGGGACAGGGGCCCGAGCAGTACTTC. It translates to CASSLGGQGPEQYF.

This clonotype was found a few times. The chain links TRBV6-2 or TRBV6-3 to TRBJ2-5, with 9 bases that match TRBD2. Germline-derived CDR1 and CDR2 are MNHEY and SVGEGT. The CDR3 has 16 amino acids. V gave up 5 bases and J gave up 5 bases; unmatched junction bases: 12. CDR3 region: CASSHPLGTSRETQYF. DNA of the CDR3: TGTGCCAGCAGTCACCCGCTAGGGACTAGCAGGGAGACCCAGTACTTC.

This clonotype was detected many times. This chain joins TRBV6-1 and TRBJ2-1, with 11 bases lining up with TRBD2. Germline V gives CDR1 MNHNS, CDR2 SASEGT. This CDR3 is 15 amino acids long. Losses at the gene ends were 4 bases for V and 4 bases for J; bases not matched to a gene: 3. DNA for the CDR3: TGTGCCAGCAGTGGGGGACTAGCGGTATACAATGAGCAGTTCTTC. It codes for CASSGGLAVYNEQFF.

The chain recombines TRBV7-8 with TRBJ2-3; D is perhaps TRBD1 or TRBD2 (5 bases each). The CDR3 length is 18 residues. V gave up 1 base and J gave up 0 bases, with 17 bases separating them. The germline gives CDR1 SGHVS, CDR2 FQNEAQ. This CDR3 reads CASSLVRLLGPSTDTQYF. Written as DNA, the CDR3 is TGTGCCAGCAGCTTAGTACGTCTACTGGGACCTAGCACAGATACGCAGTATTTT.

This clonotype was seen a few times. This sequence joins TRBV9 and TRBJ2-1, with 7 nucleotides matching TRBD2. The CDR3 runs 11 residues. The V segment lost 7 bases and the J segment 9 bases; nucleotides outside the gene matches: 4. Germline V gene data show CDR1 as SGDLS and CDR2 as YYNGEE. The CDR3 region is CASGLDAEQFF. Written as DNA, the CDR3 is TGTGCCAGCGGACTAGACGCTGAGCAGTTCTTC. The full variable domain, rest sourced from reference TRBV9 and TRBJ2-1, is DSGVTQTPKHLITATGQRVTLRCSPRSGDLSVYWYQQSLDQGLQFLIQYYNGEERAKGNILERFSAQQFPDLHSELNLSSLELGDSALYFCASGLDAEQFFGPGTRLTVL.

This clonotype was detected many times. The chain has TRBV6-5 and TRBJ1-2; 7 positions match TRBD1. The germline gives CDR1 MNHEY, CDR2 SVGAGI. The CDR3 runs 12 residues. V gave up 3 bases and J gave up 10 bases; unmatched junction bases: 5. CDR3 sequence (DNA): TGTGCCAGCAGTTATAAGACAGGGCACTACACCTTC. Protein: CASSYKTGHYTF.

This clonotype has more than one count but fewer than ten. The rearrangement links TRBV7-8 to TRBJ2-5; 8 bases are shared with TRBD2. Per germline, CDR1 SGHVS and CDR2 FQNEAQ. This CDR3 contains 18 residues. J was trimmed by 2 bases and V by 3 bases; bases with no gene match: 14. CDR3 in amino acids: CASSFGIRQAGEQETQYF. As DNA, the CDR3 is TGTGCCAGCAGCTTTGGGATCCGGCAAGCGGGGGAGCAAGAGACCCAGTACTTC.

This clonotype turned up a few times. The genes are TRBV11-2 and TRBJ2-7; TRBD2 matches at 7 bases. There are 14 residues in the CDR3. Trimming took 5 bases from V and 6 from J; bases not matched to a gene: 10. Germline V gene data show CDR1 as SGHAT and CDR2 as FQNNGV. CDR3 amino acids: CASSLKRGVSEQYF. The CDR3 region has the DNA TGTGCCAGCAGCCTCAAACGGGGGGTGAGCGAGCAGTACTTC. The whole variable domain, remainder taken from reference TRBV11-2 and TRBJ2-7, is EAGVAQSPRYKIIEKRQSVAFWCNPISGHATLYWYQQILGQGPKLLIQFQNNGVVDDSQLPKDRFSAERLKGVDSTLKIQPAKLEDSAVYLCASSLKRGVSEQYFGPGTRLTVT.

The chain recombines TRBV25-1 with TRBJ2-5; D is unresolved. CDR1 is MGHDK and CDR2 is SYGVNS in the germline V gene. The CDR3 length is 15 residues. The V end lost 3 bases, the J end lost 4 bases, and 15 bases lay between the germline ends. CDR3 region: CASSEGIRSGETQYF. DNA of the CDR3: TGTGCCAGCAGTGAGGGAATCCGTTCGGGAGAGACCCAGTACTTC.

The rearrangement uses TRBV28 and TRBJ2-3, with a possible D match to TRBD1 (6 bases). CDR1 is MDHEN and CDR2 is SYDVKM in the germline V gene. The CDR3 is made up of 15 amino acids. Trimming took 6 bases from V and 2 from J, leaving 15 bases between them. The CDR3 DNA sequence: TGTGCCAGCAGAAATCCGGGACACCACACAGATACGCAGTATTTT. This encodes CASRNPGHHTDTQYF.

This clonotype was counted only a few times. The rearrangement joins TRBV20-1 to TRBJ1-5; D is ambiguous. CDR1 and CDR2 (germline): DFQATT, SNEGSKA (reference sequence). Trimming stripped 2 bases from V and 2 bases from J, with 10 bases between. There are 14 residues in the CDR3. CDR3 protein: CSARSPGGNQPQHF. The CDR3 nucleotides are TGCAGTGCTAGATCGCCGGGCGGCAATCAGCCCCAGCATTTT.

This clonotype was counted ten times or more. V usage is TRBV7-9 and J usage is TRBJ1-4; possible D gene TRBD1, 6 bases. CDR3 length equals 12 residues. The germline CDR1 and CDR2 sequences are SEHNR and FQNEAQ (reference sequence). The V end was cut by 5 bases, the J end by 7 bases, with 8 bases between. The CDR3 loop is CASSIRGEKLFF. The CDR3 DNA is TGTGCCAGCAGCATCAGGGGTGAAAAACTGTTTTTT. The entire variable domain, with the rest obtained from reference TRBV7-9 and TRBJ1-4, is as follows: DTGVSQNPRHKITKRGQNVTFRCDPISEHNRLYWYRQTLGQGPEFLTYFQNEAQLEKSRLLSDRFSAERPKGSFSTLEIQRTEQGDSAMYLCASSIRGEKLFFGSGTQLSVL.

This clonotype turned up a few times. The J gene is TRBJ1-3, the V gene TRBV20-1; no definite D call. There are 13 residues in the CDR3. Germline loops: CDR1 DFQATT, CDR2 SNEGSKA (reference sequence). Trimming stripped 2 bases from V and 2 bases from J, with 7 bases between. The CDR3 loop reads CSARPGTGNTIYF. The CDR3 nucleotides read TGCAGTGCTAGACCGGGAACTGGAAACACCATATATTTT.

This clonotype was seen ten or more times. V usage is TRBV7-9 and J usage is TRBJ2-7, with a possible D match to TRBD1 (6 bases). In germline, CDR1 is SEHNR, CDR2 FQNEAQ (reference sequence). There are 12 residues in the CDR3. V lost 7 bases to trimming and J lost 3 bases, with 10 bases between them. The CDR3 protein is CASNNRDYEQYF. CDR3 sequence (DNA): TGTGCCAGCAATAACAGGGACTACGAGCAGTACTTC.